This T cell receptor beta chain was obtained from a study of T cells in localized non-small cell lung cancer. Germline CDR1 reads KGHSH; CDR2 reads LQKENI. Trimming removed 5 bases at V and 0 bases at J, with 10 bases between. The CDR3 length is 14 residues. Assay used: immunoSEQ multiplex PCR; TCRdb lists only in-frame clones, some missing. The repertoire consists of 75,000 to 90,000 clones, with roughly 86% occurring once and the leading ten covering 2.8%. This specimen consisted of peripheral blood, obtained before any cancer treatment. This TCR was sampled from a man between 40 and 70 years old with stage I lung adenocarcinoma. The V and J genes are TRBV18 and TRBJ1-1; no clear D. The CDR3 DNA follows: TGTGCCAGCTCATCAACCCGGATGAACACTGAAGCTTTCTTT. Translating it yields CASSSTRMNTEAFF.